These T cell receptor beta chains were read from a single sample in a study of blood T cell repertoires in COVID-19. Clones were sequenced by immunoSEQ multiplex PCR, and TCRdb holds only the in-frame ones, with some missing. The sample comprises approximately 200,000 clones, around 82% of which are singletons, and about 2.9% rests with the top ten. The sample was peripheral blood. These receptors all come from a woman aged 25 to 45 who had recovered from COVID-19. Both conserved end residues are part of each CDR3. Each record gives: V gene, CDR3 protein.

V: TRBV3-1/TRBV3-2; CDR3: CASSQGGQGAYGYTF
V: TRBV24-1; CDR3: CATSEYDSVQNTGELFF
V: TRBV5-6; CDR3: CASSLAMSGSTDTQYF
V: TRBV21-1; CDR3: CASSKEDTGTGAYEQYF
V: TRBV11-2; CDR3: CASSPQGTYTEAFF
V: TRBV9; CDR3: CASSPTLQGGLYGYTF
V: TRBV2; CDR3: CAADGDRGKGNEQFF
V: TRBV28; CDR3: CASSLAPDASGAQYF
V: TRBV27; CDR3: CASSFGEGYEQYF
V: TRBV28; CDR3: CASTGESKRENGELFF
V: TRBV18; CDR3: CASSPPNQGQFYGYTF
V: TRBV7-2; CDR3: CASSLESRGADTQYF
V: TRBV6-5; CDR3: CASRSTGLSNQPQHF
V: TRBV9; CDR3: CASSVFKSPIINEQFF
V: TRBV3-1/TRBV3-2; CDR3: CVSSPSGRVWDTQYF
V: TRBV5-1; CDR3: CASSLQGAFSGANVLTF
V: TRBV2; CDR3: CAGGQEAEAFF
V: TRBV7-9; CDR3: CASSPGQSYEQYF
V: TRBV7-9; CDR3: CASSLEAGAYEQYF
V: TRBV21-1; CDR3: CASSPLYGQGAGEQYF
V: TRBV13; CDR3: CASMAPGSQMRTQYF
V: TRBV5-6; CDR3: CASSFANEQFF
V: TRBV5-5; CDR3: CASSFSGTGYYEQYF
V: TRBV7-2; CDR3: CASSLGREQYF
V: TRBV9; CDR3: CASSVLAEDEQFF
V: TRBV27; CDR3: CASSSGTGPEKLFF
V: TRBV5-1; CDR3: CASGDRIYGYTF
V: TRBV10-2; CDR3: CASAPYPKHPTGSGNTIYF
V: TRBV6-6; CDR3: CASRDPGRVYGYTF
V: TRBV24-1; CDR3: CATSDHIFKETQYF
V: TRBV3-1/TRBV3-2; CDR3: CASSQDPGTYGYTF
V: TRBV7-2; CDR3: CASSLGRQTQYF
V: TRBV11-2; CDR3: CASSFLFGLEQFF
V: TRBV19; CDR3: CASSIGNSGYEQYF
V: TRBV10-2; CDR3: CASSTGHTEAFF
V: TRBV12-1; CDR3: CASSLPGVERIAKNIQYF
V: TRBV11-1; CDR3: CASSQSSGRWHTQYF
V: TRBV9; CDR3: CASSVSGELKTGELFF
V: TRBV5-1; CDR3: CASSPGLAGPQETQYF
V: TRBV5-5; CDR3: CASSLRSGQGNGYTF
V: TRBV4-2; CDR3: CASSQDVLNTGELFF
V: TRBV5-1; CDR3: CASNPTGGDTEAFF
V: TRBV15; CDR3: CATSESWGHYTEAFF
V: TRBV11-2; CDR3: CASSFIADTQYF
V: TRBV6-5; CDR3: CASSYSAVWNSPLHF
V: TRBV19; CDR3: CASTPLRSGSGKLADTQYF
V: TRBV29-1; CDR3: CSVEDGVVGLSGGTDTQYF
V: TRBV28; CDR3: CAISPQGHYGYTF
V: TRBV29-1; CDR3: CSVEVGATDTQYF
V: TRBV2; CDR3: CASRREAASTDTQYF
V: TRBV4-1; CDR3: CASSQEEFAAAIYF
V: TRBV2; CDR3: CASNTERNTIYF
V: TRBV27; CDR3: CASSPTSGSNPQYF
V: TRBV5-1; CDR3: CASSTGQGGEKLFF
V: TRBV2; CDR3: CASLGRGEVFDGYTF